Listed below are T cell receptor beta chains from one sample, sequenced in a study of memory CD4+ T cells and cytomegalovirus serostatus. The table came from immunoSEQ multiplex PCR; TCRdb's copy has only in-frame clones and leaves some out. This sample has approximately 46,000 clones, with over 70% found just once. The sequencing input was memory CD4+ T cells from blood. These receptor sequences come from an adult in good health and CMV-seronegative. CDR3s include the opening cysteine and the closing phenylalanine or tryptophan. D genes are given only for firm matches. Size is stated for part of the rows, as once, few or many counts, or as a class when the clone is expanded.

NA TRBJ2-7 TRBV27 TRBD2 TGTGCCAGCAGTTTACCAGGACGGGACTACGGGCAGTACTTC CASSLPGRDYGQYF
few TRBJ1-1 TRBV5-1 NA TGCGCCAGCAGCTTGTTCAGGGGAGAAACTGAAGCTTTCTTT CASSLFRGETEAFF
NA TRBJ1-6 TRBV12-2 NA TGTGCAAGTCGCTTAGCGTTCATGCGCCTACTTCCTAGCTCCTATAATTCACCCCTCCACTTT CASRLAFMRLLPSSYNSPLHF
few TRBJ1-1 TRBV11-1 NA TGTGCCAGCAGCTTACCTCCGGGTCAGGCGGGCACTGAAGCTTTCTTT CASSLPPGQAGTEAFF
few TRBJ1-1 TRBV10-3 TRBD1 TGTGCCATCACACCAGGGGGTGGCCAGGCTTTCTTT CAITPGGGQAFF
NA TRBJ1-2 TRBV6-6 TRBD1 TGTGCCAGCAGGCCACGGACAGGGGCAGACTATGGCTACACCTTC CASRPRTGADYGYTF
NA TRBJ2-7 TRBV6-1 TRBD2 TGTGCCAGCAGTGTGAGCCGGGAGGGCTACGAGCAGTACTTC CASSVSREGYEQYF
few TRBJ1-6 TRBV7-2 NA TGTGCCAGCAGCTTAGGGACCTATAATTCACCCCTCCACTTT CASSLGTYNSPLHF
NA TRBJ2-7 TRBV7-2 NA TGTGCCAGCAGCTCAAATCGGGCCGCCTACGAGCAGTACTTC CASSSNRAAYEQYF
NA TRBJ2-5 TRBV21-1 NA TGTGCCATTCTCGGGCGGGGGGTTCAAGAGACCCAGTACTTC CAILGRGVQETQYF
NA TRBJ2-2 TRBV18 TRBD1 TGTGCCAGCTCTCTGACAGGGGGCGCGTTCAACACCGGGGAGCTGTTTTTT CASSLTGGAFNTGELFF
NA TRBJ1-2 TRBV10-3 NA TGTGCCATCAGTGCGCAGGGATCAGGCGGCTACACCTTC CAISAQGSGGYTF
NA TRBJ1-3 TRBV9 NA TGTGCCAGCAGCGTAGGTCCGGAAAGGGGACTCTCTGGAAACACCATATATTTT CASSVGPERGLSGNTIYF
few TRBJ2-5 TRBV2 NA TGTGCCAGCAGTGAACTAACTAGCAGTGAGACCCAGTACTTC CASSELTSSETQYF
NA TRBJ1-2 TRBV2 TRBD1 TGTGCCAGCAGTGAAGTCCAGGGGGTCTATGGCTACACCTTC CASSEVQGVYGYTF
NA TRBJ1-4 TRBV18 TRBD1 TGTGCCAGCTCACCCCAGGGACAGGGAGGTGAAAAACTGTTTTTT CASSPQGQGGEKLFF
NA TRBJ1-2 TRBV5-1 TRBD1 TGCGCCAGCAGCCCGCGGACAGGAGATTATGGCTACACCTTC CASSPRTGDYGYTF
NA TRBJ1-2 TRBV30 TRBD1 TGTGCCTGGATGCGTCAGGGGGATAACTATGGCTACACCTTC CAWMRQGDNYGYTF
NA TRBJ2-7 TRBV4-2 TRBD2 TGTGCCAGCAGCCAAGATCTCCGACTAGCGGGGGGGGACGAGCAGTACTTC CASSQDLRLAGGDEQYF
NA TRBJ1-2 TRBV5-8 NA TGTGCCAGCAGCTTGGTGCACGGCTATGGCTACACCTTC CASSLVHGYGYTF
NA TRBJ1-2 TRBV5-6 TRBD1 TGTGCCAGCACCCCACCGGGACAGACTAACTATGGCTACACCTTC CASTPPGQTNYGYTF
NA TRBJ1-1 TRBV10-3 TRBD1 TGTGCCATCAGTGGGACCGACAGGGGGCAACGGAACACTGAAGCTTTCTTT CAISGTDRGQRNTEAFF
few TRBJ2-3 TRBV11-1 NA TGTGCCAGCAGCTTGCTGATTGATACGCAGTATTTT CASSLLIDTQYF
NA TRBJ2-1 TRBV19 NA TGTGCCAGTAGTCGAACCGGTAATGAGCAGTTCTTC CASSRTGNEQFF
NA TRBJ2-1 TRBV2 TRBD1 TGTGCCAGCAGTGAACCGGACAGGGGCAGGGATGAGCAGTTCTTC CASSEPDRGRDEQFF
once TRBJ2-1 TRBV7-9 TRBD2 TGTGCCAGCAGCCAGGGACTAGCCGGATGGAATGAGCAGTTCTTC CASSQGLAGWNEQFF
NA TRBJ2-1 TRBV30 TRBD1 TGTGCCTGGACAGGGGGCTACAATGAGCAGTTCTTC CAWTGGYNEQFF
NA TRBJ2-3 TRBV30 TRBD1 TGTGCCTGGGATACACGGACAGGGTGGGGCACAGATACGCAGTATTTT CAWDTRTGWGTDTQYF
NA TRBJ2-3 TRBV15 NA TGTGCCACCGGGACCGGGGGTACAGATACGCAGTATTTT CATGTGGTDTQYF
NA TRBJ2-3 TRBV5-5 NA TGTGCCAGCAGCTTGTTATCGGGGGGCACAGATACGCAGTATTTT CASSLLSGGTDTQYF
NA TRBJ2-5 TRBV11-2 NA TGTGCCAGCAGCTTAGATTTCGGGGTCCAAGAGACCCAGTACTTC CASSLDFGVQETQYF
NA TRBJ1-4 TRBV19 NA TGTGCCAGTAGTATGCGTCTGACCTCTGCAACTAATGAAAAACTGTTTTTT CASSMRLTSATNEKLFF
NA TRBJ1-5 TRBV7-8 NA TGTGCCAGCAGCCCAGATAGCAATCAGCCCCAGCATTTT CASSPDSNQPQHF
few TRBJ1-5 TRBV5-4 TRBD1 TGTGCCAGCAGCCAGGGACAGGGACTCAATCAGCCCCAGCATTTT CASSQGQGLNQPQHF
NA TRBJ2-7 TRBV18 TRBD1 TGTGCCAGCTCACCGACTCCCGGGACAGGGGGGTACGAGCAGTACTTC CASSPTPGTGGYEQYF
medium-sized TRBJ1-3 TRBV7-9 NA TGTGCCAGCAGCTTAGAGAGCTCTGGAAACACCATATATTTT CASSLESSGNTIYF
NA TRBJ1-1 TRBV5-5 NA TGTGCCAGCAGCCCCGTTCTAAGGGAGAACACTGAAGCTTTCTTT CASSPVLRENTEAFF
NA TRBJ2-7 TRBV7-2 TRBD2 TGTGCCAGCAGCTTAGAGGCTAGCGGGGGAGCCTACGAGCAGTACTTC CASSLEASGGAYEQYF
NA TRBJ2-3 TRBV4-2 TRBD2 TGTGCCAGCAGCCAAGATCCACGGGGGGGAGTCACAGATACGCAGTATTTT CASSQDPRGGVTDTQYF
once TRBJ1-5 TRBV19 TRBD1 TGTGCCAGTAGTATCTACAGGGGCAGGTATCAGCCCCAGCATTTT CASSIYRGRYQPQHF
NA TRBJ2-3 TRBV9 NA TGTGCCAGCAGCGTAGGCGGGGCTCAGGGGGATACGCAGTATTTT CASSVGGAQGDTQYF
NA TRBJ2-3 TRBV7-7 NA TGTGCCAGCAGCTTAGGGGCAGGGAGGACAGATACGCAGTATTTT CASSLGAGRTDTQYF
once TRBJ2-5 TRBV5-4 TRBD2 TGTGCCAGCAGCTCGGCTAGCGGGTCCCCGTATACCCAGTACTTC CASSSASGSPYTQYF
NA TRBJ1-6 TRBV19 NA TGTGCCAGTAGCACTCAAGCGCAGGTGTATAATTCACCCCTCCACTTT CASSTQAQVYNSPLHF
NA TRBJ1-6 TRBV4-1 NA TGCGCCAGCAGCCAAATTGGACGGGGTGGGGATTCACCCCTCCACTTT CASSQIGRGGDSPLHF
NA TRBJ1-5 TRBV12-5 NA TGTGCTAGTGGTTTGGTACGCGGAGGGCACGACCAGCCCCAGCATTTT CASGLVRGGHDQPQHF
NA TRBJ2-7 TRBV6-5 NA TGTGCCAGCAGTCCCAGGGTGAACTACGAGCAGTACTTC CASSPRVNYEQYF
NA TRBJ1-2 TRBV7-2 TRBD1 TGTGCCAGCAGCTGGACAGGGTATGGCTACACCTTC CASSWTGYGYTF
NA TRBJ1-1 TRBV5-8 NA TGTGCCAGCAGCTTTGTCACTGAAGCTTTCTTT CASSFVTEAFF
few TRBJ1-4 TRBV7-6 NA TGTGCCAGCAGCCTTGGACCGGATGAAAAACTGTTTTTT CASSLGPDEKLFF
NA TRBJ1-4 TRBV7-2 TRBD1 TGTGCCAGCAGTGACTCGGGGACAGGGGTAGAAGGTCTGTTTTTT CASSDSGTGVEGLFF
NA TRBJ2-2 TRBV2 NA TGTGCCAGCAGTGAATGGGGGCAGCAGAACACCGGGGAGCTGTTTTTT CASSEWGQQNTGELFF
NA TRBJ1-1 TRBV30 NA TGTGCCTGGAGTGTGGCACGGGCTGAAGCTTTCTTT CAWSVARAEAFF
NA TRBJ2-7 TRBV7-9 TRBD1 TGTGCCAGCAGCTTAGATCCGGGACAGGGCCACGAGCAGTACTTC CASSLDPGQGHEQYF
few TRBJ2-2 TRBV5-1 NA TGCGCCAGCATTTCCGGGGCGAACACCGGGGAGCTGTTTTTT CASISGANTGELFF